This TCR beta chain was retrieved from a study of CXCR3-negative and CXCR3-positive naive CD8 T cells. Germline V gene lookup returns CDR1 SGHDT and CDR2 YYEEEE. The CDR3 totals 13 residues. With UMI labels, 5' RACE was used to prepare the TRB cDNA libraries. For each CDR3 protein, TCRdb gives one entry from its re-call of the 5' RACE reads, without DNA. Recorded for this sample: some 130,000 distinct CDR3 sequences. This receptor was taken from a human donor in good health. Some clones in this sample may be carry-over from other donors' samples. V is TRBV5-6 and J is TRBJ2-5. Sequenced input: naive CXCR3- CD8+ T cells from blood. The sample's subset: CD45RO-CCR7+CD27+CD95- naive CD8+ T cells lacking CXCR3 (TNR3-). This chain's CDR3 is CASSLLTQETQYF.